The rows below give T cell receptor beta chains drawn from one sample of a study of T cell responses to AZD1222 COVID-19 vaccine. Measured with immunoSEQ multiplex PCR; TCRdb has only the in-frame clones, and not every one. The sample records 75,000 to 100,000 clones, 85% to 90% being singletons. The specimen was peripheral blood, collected on day 0 of AZD1222 vaccination. These receptors came from an adult in good health. Each CDR3 is given with its conserved first and last residue. A D gene is named only where the DNA matches it firmly. Rows may omit the clone size; those that give it use once, few, many or a size class.

v_call,d_call,clone_size,j_call,cdr3_nt,cdr3_aa
TRBV5-1,.,few,TRBJ2-7,TGCGCCAGCAGCTTATCAGGGGGCGGGAGAGCGGGAGTGTCCTACGAGCAGTACTTC,CASSLSGGGRAGVSYEQYF
TRBV7-2,.,.,TRBJ2-1,TGTGCCAGCACCGCTCCACTTGACGGAAACAATGAGCAGTTCTTC,CASTAPLDGNNEQFF
TRBV19,.,once,TRBJ1-2,TGTGCCAGTAGTATAACGTTCGGGGGAAACTATGGCTACACCTTC,CASSITFGGNYGYTF
TRBV7-9,TRBD1,.,TRBJ2-3,TGTGCCAGCAGCTCTAGACAGGGGGCGAGCACAGATACGCAGTATTTT,CASSSRQGASTDTQYF
TRBV3-1/TRBV3-2,.,.,TRBJ2-1,TGTGCCAGCAGCCAAGATCATAGGAGCGGCCCGTTCTTC,CASSQDHRSGPFF
TRBV7-6,.,.,TRBJ2-7,TGTGCCAGCAGCTTAGCGCCACTCTCCTACGAGCAGTACTTC,CASSLAPLSYEQYF
TRBV2,TRBD1,.,TRBJ1-1,TGTGCCAGCACACAGGGGGAGAACACTGAAGCTTTCTTT,CASTQGENTEAFF
TRBV5-4,.,.,TRBJ1-2,TGTGCCAGCAGCAGGAGGACGGGAAACTATGGCTACACCTTC,CASSRRTGNYGYTF
TRBV3-1/TRBV3-2,.,.,TRBJ1-4,TGTGCCAGCAGCCAAGAACAGATCGACGAAAAACTGTTTTTT,CASSQEQIDEKLFF
TRBV12-3/TRBV12-4,.,.,TRBJ1-1,TGTGCCAGCAATGGACAGTTGAACACTGAAGCTTTCTTT,CASNGQLNTEAFF
TRBV6-4,.,.,TRBJ2-2,TGTGCCAGCAGTGACCTCAGCGGTGCGACTACCGGGGAGCTGTTTTTT,CASSDLSGATTGELFF
TRBV4-3,TRBD1,.,TRBJ1-5,TGCGCCAGCAGCCAAGGGACAGGGATCAATCAGCCCCAGCATTTT,CASSQGTGINQPQHF
TRBV15,.,.,TRBJ1-1,TGTGCCACCAGCGTGAGGATAGGGTGGGAAGCTTTCTTT,CATSVRIGWEAFF
TRBV5-1,TRBD1,.,TRBJ2-7,TGCGCCAGCAGCTTACTAGGGACAGGAGGGGTCGAGCAGTACTTC,CASSLLGTGGVEQYF
TRBV6-5,.,.,TRBJ2-5,TGTGCCAGCAGAGACGGCTCCCCGGGGGAGACCCAGTACTTC,CASRDGSPGETQYF
TRBV28,TRBD1,.,TRBJ2-5,TGTGCCAGCAGCGCCCGACAGGGGGGTAAGGAGACCCAGTACTTC,CASSARQGGKETQYF
TRBV2,.,.,TRBJ1-2,TGTGCCAGCAGTGACCAGGTGACCTATGGCTACACCTTC,CASSDQVTYGYTF
TRBV19,.,.,TRBJ1-6,TGTGCCACTAGGACGTACTATAATTCACCCCTCCACTTT,CATRTYYNSPLHF
TRBV18,TRBD1,.,TRBJ1-2,TGTGCCAGCTCACAAGACAGGGCACTTGGCTACACCTTC,CASSQDRALGYTF
TRBV6-6,TRBD1,.,TRBJ1-2,TGTGCCAGCAGTTACGGAGGACAGGTGACTAACTATGGCTACACCTTC,CASSYGGQVTNYGYTF
TRBV30,.,.,TRBJ1-5,TGTGCCTGGAGTGGGGTTGACAGGAATCAGCCCCAGCATTTT,CAWSGVDRNQPQHF
TRBV9,TRBD2,.,TRBJ2-5,TGTGCCAGCAGCGCGGCGACTAGCGGGAGGTACCAAGAGACCCAGTACTTC,CASSAATSGRYQETQYF
TRBV5-6,TRBD2,.,TRBJ2-1,TGTGCCAGCAGCGACCCGACTAGCGGACTCTACAATGAGCAGTTCTTC,CASSDPTSGLYNEQFF
TRBV25-1,TRBD2,.,TRBJ2-7,TGTGCCAGCAGTGCTAGCGGGAGTGAATACGAGCAGTACTTC,CASSASGSEYEQYF
TRBV18,.,.,TRBJ2-7,TGTGCCAGCTCACCATCGGCAGGGGGAGGACACGAGCAGTACTTC,CASSPSAGGGHEQYF
TRBV2,.,once,TRBJ1-1,TGTGCCAGCAGCCGAGGGACTTTGAACACTGAAGCTTTCTTT,CASSRGTLNTEAFF
TRBV6-2/TRBV6-3,.,.,TRBJ2-3,TGTGCCAGCAGTTACAACGGGAGACCAGATACGCAGTATTTT,CASSYNGRPDTQYF
TRBV11-3,.,.,TRBJ1-2,TGTGCCAGCAGCTTAGAGCGATCTGATGGCTACACCTTC,CASSLERSDGYTF
TRBV28,.,.,TRBJ1-5,TGTGCCAGCAGTTTTGGGAATCAGCCCCAGCATTTT,CASSFGNQPQHF
TRBV7-8,TRBD1,.,TRBJ2-1,TGTGCCAGCAGCTTACGGACAGGGGGTGAGCAGTTCTTC,CASSLRTGGEQFF
TRBV18,.,once,TRBJ1-1,TGTGCCAGCTCACGTGGCCCGGGCACTGAAGCTTTCTTT,CASSRGPGTEAFF
TRBV6-4,TRBD1,few,TRBJ2-1,TGTGCCAGCAGTGACTCAGGACAGGGCAACAATGAGCAGTTCTTC,CASSDSGQGNNEQFF
TRBV29-1,.,.,TRBJ2-7,TGCAGCGTTGTTGCAGACAACTACGAGCAGTACTTC,CSVVADNYEQYF
TRBV9,.,once,TRBJ1-5,TGTGCCAGCAGTGAGGACGGAAACAATCAGCCCCAGCATTTT,CASSEDGNNQPQHF
TRBV6-4,.,.,TRBJ2-1,TGTGCCAGCAGTCCAGGGGATGCCCACAATGAGCAGTTCTTC,CASSPGDAHNEQFF
TRBV30,TRBD1,.,TRBJ2-3,TGTGCCTCAGACAGGGACACAGATACGCAGTATTTT,CASDRDTDTQYF
TRBV9,.,.,TRBJ1-1,TGTGCCAGCAGCGTCACAGGGAAGGAGGGCACTGAAGCTTTCTTT,CASSVTGKEGTEAFF
TRBV5-6,.,.,TRBJ2-1,TGTGCCAGCAGCAGGGTCGCGACGGGTGAGCAGTTCTTC,CASSRVATGEQFF
TRBV27,.,few,TRBJ2-7,TGTGCCAGCAGTCTAGACAGGTACTCCTACGAGCAGTACTTC,CASSLDRYSYEQYF
TRBV5-6,TRBD1,.,TRBJ1-4,TGTGCCAGCAGCCCTATAGGGACAGGGAATGAAAAACTGTTTTTT,CASSPIGTGNEKLFF